This T cell receptor (beta chain) is from a study of blood T cell repertoires in COVID-19. Authors' data handling: Estimates of nucleated cell counts were drawn from the amplification of reference gene primers. Profiling relied on immunoSEQ multiplex PCR, and the TCRdb table lists in-frame clones only, not all of them. V and J calls and clone size come straight from that table; D and trimming were deduced from the DNA. Of 250,000 to 300,000 clones detected, around 88% appear once; the ten largest clones hold roughly 10%. Cohort 3 donors were reported recovered after two negative PCRs, clearance, or symptom resolution. The CDR3 runs to 16 residues. This clone is a singleton in its sample.

Sequencing was carried out using PBMCs or T cells enriched from blood (not recorded which). The gene calls are TRBV21-1 and TRBJ1-3. TRBV21-1 is a known pseudogene. This sequence was found in a man aged 40-49 years who had recovered from COVID-19. The CDR3 loop is CASSKVRRSSGNTIYF. The CDR3 DNA reads as TGTGCCAGCAGCAAAGTGCGGAGAAGCTCTGGAAACACCATATATTTT.